These T cell receptor beta chains were read from a single sample in a study of cytomegalovirus exposure and HLA in healthy donors. Assay used: immunoSEQ multiplex PCR; TCRdb lists only in-frame clones, some missing. The data show about 140,000 clones, roughly 70% seen once. Sequencing was carried out using PBMCs. These receptors were collected from a man between 60 and 75 years old in good health and CMV-seronegative. Both conserved end residues are part of each CDR3. The D gene is left open where the match is weak. For some rows the clone size is stated as once, few or many, or as a class when expanded; others skip it.

v_gene	j_gene	abundance	d_gene	CDR3aa	CDR3nt
TRBV7-2	TRBJ2-5	few	-	CASSLAQAEGETQYF	TGTGCCAGCAGCTTAGCCCAGGCCGAGGGAGAGACCCAGTACTTC
TRBV2	TRBJ2-2	-	TRBD2	CASSRELAATGELFF	TGTGCCAGCAGTAGGGAACTAGCGGCTACCGGGGAGCTGTTTTTT
TRBV6-6	TRBJ2-7	-	-	CASSNPNYEQYF	TGTGCCAGCAGCAACCCTAACTACGAGCAGTACTTC
TRBV15	TRBJ2-1	-	-	CATSREGQSYNEQFF	TGTGCCACCAGCAGAGAAGGACAGTCCTACAATGAGCAGTTCTTC
TRBV27	TRBJ1-5	-	-	CASSLTGNVQPQHF	TGTGCCAGCAGTTTGACGGGAAACGTTCAGCCCCAGCATTTT
TRBV7-9	TRBJ2-7	-	TRBD2	CASSPPGTSGSKQYF	TGTGCCAGCAGCCCCCCCGGGACTAGCGGGAGTAAGCAGTACTTC
TRBV30	TRBJ2-2	-	-	CAWSVRDLNTGELFF	TGTGCCTGGAGTGTAAGGGACTTGAACACCGGGGAGCTGTTTTTT
TRBV7-8	TRBJ2-3	-	TRBD1	CASSSATGGTDTQYF	TGTGCCAGCAGCTCCGCGACAGGGGGCACAGATACGCAGTATTTT
TRBV5-1	TRBJ2-7	-	-	CASSSLGVEYEQYF	TGCGCCAGCAGCTCCCTAGGAGTGGAGTACGAGCAGTACTTC
TRBV2	TRBJ1-4	-	-	CASSGLTATNEKLFF	TGTGCCAGCAGCGGGTTGACAGCAACTAATGAAAAACTGTTTTTT
TRBV10-2	TRBJ1-1	-	-	CASGDRPNTEAFF	TGCGCCAGCGGCGACAGGCCGAACACTGAAGCTTTCTTT
TRBV7-3	TRBJ2-3	-	TRBD2	CASSLGPAGSTDTQYF	TGTGCCAGCAGCTTAGGGCCAGCGGGAAGCACAGATACGCAGTATTTT
TRBV30	TRBJ2-7	-	-	CAWSPGYEQYF	TGTGCCTGGTCCCCAGGGTACGAGCAGTACTTC